The 12 T cell receptor beta chains reported below all come from one sample, sequenced in a study of OX40 agonist ivuxolimab in advanced cancers. The method was the immunoSEQ multiplex PCR assay. Not all clones reach the TCRdb copy of this immuneACCESS table, which keeps in-frame sequences only. Checked studies attribute under half of the gap to unresolved V genes and leave the rest unexplained. Present in this sample are 43,000 or so clones, about nine tenths of which were seen just once. In total, the top ten clones hold approximately 0.97% of the sample. Material: CD4+ or CD8+ T cells sorted from blood, obtained in a trial of the OX40 agonist ivuxolimab. Every receptor here comes from an adult with an advanced solid tumor such as melanoma, head and neck, liver or kidney cancer.

The genes are TRBV7-8 and TRBJ2-3, with TRBD2 identical over 12 bases. Germline CDR1 SGHVS, CDR2 FQNEAQ. V shed 5 bases, J shed 8 bases, and the junction held 11 bases outside the gene matches. The CDR3 covers 16 residues. CDR3 loop: CASSHSGLAGPFTQYF. The CDR3 DNA follows: TGTGCCAGCAGCCATTCGGGACTAGCGGGTCCCTTTACGCAGTATTTT. The whole variable domain, remainder taken from reference TRBV7-8 and TRBJ2-3, is GAGVSQSPRYKVAKRGQDVALRCDPISGHVSLFWYQQALGQGPEFLTYFQNEAQLDKSGLPSDRFFAERPEGSVSTLKIQRTQQEDSAVYLCASSHSGLAGPFTQYFGPGTRLTVL.

The V and J genes are TRBV10-3 and TRBJ1-2; D possibly corresponds to TRBD1 (5 bases). This CDR3 region has 14 residues. Trimming took 11 bases from V and 3 from J, leaving 19 bases between them. Germline assignment: CDR1 ENHRY and CDR2 SYGVKD. CDR3 nucleotides: TGTGCCTCCGGGGGAGCCCCGCGGGACTATGGCTACACCTTC. Its protein is CASGGAPRDYGYTF.

J is TRBJ1-4 and V is TRBV28, with D perhaps matching TRBD1 (6 bases). Deletions cut 6 bases from V and 6 bases from J, with 17 bases between. The germline CDR1 and CDR2 sequences are MDHEN and SYDVKM. The CDR3 loop spans 15 amino acids. The CDR3 DNA sequence: TGTGCCAGCAGCCCCCTTGTGGGGGCTGATGAAAAACTGTTTTTT. It is translated as CASSPLVGADEKLFF.

The rearrangement joins TRBV19 to TRBJ2-1, with 10 bases identical to TRBD1. The CDR3 spans 15 residues. In germline, CDR1 is LNHDA, CDR2 SQIVND (reference sequence). Germline trimming cut 6 bases from V and 7 bases from J; bases unmatched to any gene: 9. Written as DNA, the CDR3 is TGTGCCAGTAGCTCTCGACAGGGGGCGCGGAATGAGCAGTTCTTC. Protein: CASSSRQGARNEQFF.

This chain joins TRBV9 and TRBJ2-5; D ambiguous. CDR1 SGDLS and CDR2 YYNGEE come from the germline V gene. The germline V and J ends were trimmed by 7 bases and 7 bases, with 11 bases remaining between them. The CDR3 extends over 11 amino acids. CDR3 sequence: CASGSAGTQYF. Here the CDR3 DNA reads TGTGCCAGCGGCTCCGCCGGGACCCAGTACTTC. Full variable domain (outside the CDR3, taken from reference TRBV9 and TRBJ2-5): DSGVTQTPKHLITATGQRVTLRCSPRSGDLSVYWYQQSLDQGLQFLIQYYNGEERAKGNILERFSAQQFPDLHSELNLSSLELGDSALYFCASGSAGTQYFGPGTRLLVL.

In DNA, the CDR3 is TGTGCCAGCAGCCGGTTGGAGGCTGGAAACACCATATATTTT. Its protein is CASSRLEAGNTIYF. The rearrangement joins TRBV28 to TRBJ1-3; D not certain. This CDR3 is built from 14 residues. Trimming removed 6 bases at V and 2 bases at J, with 11 bases between. Germline values: CDR1 MDHEN, CDR2 SYDVKM.

This clone appeared a single time. The gene calls are TRBV5-8 and TRBJ2-7; D remains unclear. Looked up from germline, CDR1 is SGHTS and CDR2 is YDEGEE. Trimming left V 4 bases short and J 4 bases short, with 12 bases between. The CDR3 contains 13 residues. In DNA form, the CDR3 reads TGTGCCAGCAGCCACACCAACTCGTACGAGCAGTACTTC. This codes for CASSHTNSYEQYF.

This clone was counted a few times. This rearrangement joins TRBV18 to TRBJ1-3; perhaps TRBD1 as D (5 bases). V dropped 4 bases and J dropped 0 bases, with 19 bases sitting between them. Germline CDR1 is KGHSH and CDR2 is LQKENI. This CDR3 is 18 amino acids long. CDR3 nucleotide sequence: TGTGCCAGCTCACAATACGGAGGGGACGGAAGCTCTGGAAACACCATATATTTT. Protein: CASSQYGGDGSSGNTIYF. The whole variable domain, filled in from reference TRBV18 and TRBJ1-3, reads NAGVMQNPRHLVRRRGQEARLRCSPMKGHSHVYWYRQLPEEGLKFMVYLQKENIIDESGMPKERFSAEFPKEGPSILRIQQVVRGDSAAYFCASSQYGGDGSSGNTIYFGEGSWLTVV.

The chain's CDR3 is CASSMGTSRSRSYEQYF. In nucleotides, the CDR3 is TGTGCCAGTAGTATGGGGACTAGCAGATCGCGCTCCTACGAGCAGTACTTC. V gene TRBV19 combines with J gene TRBJ2-7; 9 positions agree with TRBD2. With V trimmed by 3 bases and J by 0 bases, 9 bases remained unmatched. The CDR3 spans 17 residues. The germline CDR1 and CDR2 sequences are LNHDA and SQIVND (reference sequence).

This rearrangement joins TRBV7-3 to TRBJ2-1, with D possibly matching TRBD2 (5 bases). The germline V gene has CDR1 SGHTA and CDR2 FQGTGA. Trimming took 5 bases from V and 8 from J, leaving 19 bases between them. This CDR3 is built from 15 residues. The CDR3 is CASSPGSGASDEQFF. CDR3 nucleotides: TGTGCCAGCAGCCCGGGGAGTGGAGCAAGTGATGAGCAGTTCTTC.

The chain is built from TRBV4-1 and TRBJ2-1; D ambiguous. The CDR3 loop spans 13 amino acids. Looked up from germline, CDR1 is MGHRA and CDR2 is YSYEKL. The V and J ends lost 4 bases and 6 bases respectively, with 10 bases between them. For the CDR3, the DNA is TGCGCCAGCAGCCTCGCTCGGGTCAATGAGCAGTTCTTC. This encodes CASSLARVNEQFF.

The chain joins TRBV7-9 to TRBJ2-3, with 8 bases identical to TRBD1. The trim removed 5 bases at V and 1 base at J, leaving 5 bases unmatched. Per germline, CDR1 SEHNR and CDR2 FQNEAQ (reference sequence). The CDR3 totals 15 residues. The CDR3 sequence is CASSPGQGGTDTQYF. Written as DNA, the CDR3 is TGTGCCAGCAGCCCCGGACAGGGTGGCACAGATACGCAGTATTTT.